This note documents a single T cell receptor (beta chain) sequence. As yet, its antigen is unknown. This specimen belongs to a study of STAT3 mutations in large granular lymphocyte leukemia. Overall study context: Roughly 42% of treated T-LGLL patients showed hematologic response to immunosuppression.

CDR1 is MNHEY and CDR2 is SMNVEV in the germline V gene (reference sequence). After removal of 5 bases from V and 5 bases from J, the junction contained 8 bases not matched to a gene. This CDR3 has 15 residues. The study, taken as a whole, reports: Every T-LGLL patient had at least one immunodominant TCRbeta clonotype. In about 35% of the 18 patients, new TCR clonotypes emerged after therapy. Variable sampling intervals and differing treatment regimens complicated linking therapy response to TCR clonal burden changes.

Here immunoSEQ multiplex PCR was the method, and the copy in TCRdb shows in-frame clones only, minus some. Here the sample spans over 8,500 clones, around 89% being singletons. The sequence was obtained from an older man with T-cell large granular lymphocyte leukemia. Some clones in this sample may be carry-over from other donors' samples. The chain recombines TRBV27 with TRBJ2-1, with 8 nucleotides matching TRBD1. What was sequenced was peripheral blood mononuclear cells. The chain's CDR3 is CASSPGQGMDNEQFF. The DNA of the CDR3 is TGTGCCAGCAGTCCAGGACAGGGTATGGACAATGAGCAGTTCTTC.